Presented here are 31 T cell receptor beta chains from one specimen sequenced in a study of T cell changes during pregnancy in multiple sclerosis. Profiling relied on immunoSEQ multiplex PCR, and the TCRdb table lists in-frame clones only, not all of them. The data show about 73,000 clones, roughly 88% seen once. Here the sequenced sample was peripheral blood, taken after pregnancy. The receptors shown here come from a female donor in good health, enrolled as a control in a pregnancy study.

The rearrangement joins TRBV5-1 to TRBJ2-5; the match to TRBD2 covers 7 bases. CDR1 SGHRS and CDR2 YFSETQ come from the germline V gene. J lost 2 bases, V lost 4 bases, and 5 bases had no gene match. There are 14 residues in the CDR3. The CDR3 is CASSQQGGQETQYF. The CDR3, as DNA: TGCGCCAGCAGCCAGCAGGGAGGGCAAGAGACCCAGTACTTC. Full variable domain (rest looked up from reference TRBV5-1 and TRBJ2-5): KAGVTQTPRYLIKTRGQQVTLSCSPISGHRSVSWYQQTPGQGLQFLFEYFSETQRNKGNFPGRFSGRQFSNSRSEMNVSTLELGDSALYLCASSQQGGQETQYFGPGTRLLVL.

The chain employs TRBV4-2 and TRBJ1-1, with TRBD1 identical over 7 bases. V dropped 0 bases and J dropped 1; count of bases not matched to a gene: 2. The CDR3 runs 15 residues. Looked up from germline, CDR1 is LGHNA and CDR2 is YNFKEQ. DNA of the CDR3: TGTGCCAGCAGCCAAGAGGGACAGACGAACACTGAAGCTTTCTTT. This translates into CASSQEGQTNTEAFF.

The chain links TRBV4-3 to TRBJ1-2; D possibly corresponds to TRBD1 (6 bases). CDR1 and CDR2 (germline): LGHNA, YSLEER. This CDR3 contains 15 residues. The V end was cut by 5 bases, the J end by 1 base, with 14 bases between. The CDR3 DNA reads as TGCGCCAGCAGCGCCATCTCACAGGGTAACTATGGCTACACCTTC. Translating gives CASSAISQGNYGYTF.

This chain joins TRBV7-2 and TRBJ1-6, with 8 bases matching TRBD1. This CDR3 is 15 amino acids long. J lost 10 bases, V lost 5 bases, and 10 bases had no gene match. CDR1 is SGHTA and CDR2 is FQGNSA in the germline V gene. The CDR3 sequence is CASSPGTGLKSPLHF. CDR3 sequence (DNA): TGTGCCAGCAGCCCCGGGACAGGCCTTAAGTCACCCCTCCACTTT. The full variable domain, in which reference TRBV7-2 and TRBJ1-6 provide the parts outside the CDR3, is GAGVSQSPSNKVTEKGKDVELRCDPISGHTALYWYRQSLGQGLEFLIYFQGNSAPDKSGLPSDRFSAERTGGSVSTLTIQRTQQEDSAVYLCASSPGTGLKSPLHFGNGTRLTVT.

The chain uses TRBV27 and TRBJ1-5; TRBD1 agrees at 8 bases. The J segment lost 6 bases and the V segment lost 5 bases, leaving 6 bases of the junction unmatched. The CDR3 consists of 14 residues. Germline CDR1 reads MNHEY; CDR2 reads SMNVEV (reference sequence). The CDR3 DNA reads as TGTGCCAGCAGTCCAGGGGGCGCCTCTCAGCCCCAGCATTTT. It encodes CASSPGGASQPQHF.

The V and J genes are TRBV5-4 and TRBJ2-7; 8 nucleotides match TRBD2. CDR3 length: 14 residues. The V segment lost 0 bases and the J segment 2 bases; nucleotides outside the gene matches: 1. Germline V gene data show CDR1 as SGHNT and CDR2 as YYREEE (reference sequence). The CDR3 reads CASSLAGRAYEQYF. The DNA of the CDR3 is TGTGCCAGCAGCTTGGCCGGGAGGGCCTACGAGCAGTACTTC.

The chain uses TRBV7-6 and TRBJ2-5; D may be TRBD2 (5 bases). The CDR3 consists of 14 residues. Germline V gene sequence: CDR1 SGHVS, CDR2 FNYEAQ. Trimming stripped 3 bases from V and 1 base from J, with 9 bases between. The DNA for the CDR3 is TGTGCCAGCAGCTTGGGCGGACTCCAAGAGACCCAGTACTTC. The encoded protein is CASSLGGLQETQYF.

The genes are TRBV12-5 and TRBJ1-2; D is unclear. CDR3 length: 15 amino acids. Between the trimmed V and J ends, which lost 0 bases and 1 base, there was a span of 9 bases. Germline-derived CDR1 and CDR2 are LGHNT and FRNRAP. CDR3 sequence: CASGLVRGDNYGYTF. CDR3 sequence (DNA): TGTGCTAGTGGTTTGGTACGGGGAGATAACTATGGCTACACCTTC.

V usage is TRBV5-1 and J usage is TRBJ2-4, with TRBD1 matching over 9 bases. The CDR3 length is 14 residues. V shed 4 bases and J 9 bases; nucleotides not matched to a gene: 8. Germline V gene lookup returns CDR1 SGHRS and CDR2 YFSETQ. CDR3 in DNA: TGCGCCAGCAGCCTGGGACAGGGTGGAAGCATTCAGTACTTC. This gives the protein CASSLGQGGSIQYF.

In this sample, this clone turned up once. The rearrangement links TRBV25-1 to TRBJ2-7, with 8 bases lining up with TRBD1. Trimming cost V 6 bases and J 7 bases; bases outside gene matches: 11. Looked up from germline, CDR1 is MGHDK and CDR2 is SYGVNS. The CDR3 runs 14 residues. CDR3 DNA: TGTGCCAGCAGAACAGGGGGTAGATGGGGTGAGCAGTACTTC. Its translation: CASRTGGRWGEQYF.

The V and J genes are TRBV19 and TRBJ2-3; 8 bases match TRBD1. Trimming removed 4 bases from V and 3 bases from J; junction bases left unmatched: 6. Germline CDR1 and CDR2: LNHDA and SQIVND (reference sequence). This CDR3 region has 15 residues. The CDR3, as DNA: TGTGCCAGTAGTACCAGACAGGGGAGAACAGATACGCAGTATTTT. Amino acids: CASSTRQGRTDTQYF.

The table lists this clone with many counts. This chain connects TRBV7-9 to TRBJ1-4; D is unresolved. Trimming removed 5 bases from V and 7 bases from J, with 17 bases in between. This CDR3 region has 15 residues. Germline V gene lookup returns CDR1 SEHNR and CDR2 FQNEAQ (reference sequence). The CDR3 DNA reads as TGTGCCAGCAGCCCCCGATTGAGCTCTGGTGAAAAACTGTTTTTT. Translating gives CASSPRLSSGEKLFF. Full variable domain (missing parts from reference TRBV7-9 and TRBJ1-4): DTGVSQNPRHKITKRGQNVTFRCDPISEHNRLYWYRQTLGQGPEFLTYFQNEAQLEKSRLLSDRFSAERPKGSFSTLEIQRTEQGDSAMYLCASSPRLSSGEKLFFGSGTQLSVL.

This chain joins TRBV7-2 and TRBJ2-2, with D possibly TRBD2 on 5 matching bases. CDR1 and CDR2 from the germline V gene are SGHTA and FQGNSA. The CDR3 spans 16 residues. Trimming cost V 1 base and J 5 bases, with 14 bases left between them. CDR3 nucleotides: TGTGCCAGCAGCTTAGAGGTGGGAGCGTGGACCGGGGAGCTGTTTTTT. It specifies CASSLEVGAWTGELFF.

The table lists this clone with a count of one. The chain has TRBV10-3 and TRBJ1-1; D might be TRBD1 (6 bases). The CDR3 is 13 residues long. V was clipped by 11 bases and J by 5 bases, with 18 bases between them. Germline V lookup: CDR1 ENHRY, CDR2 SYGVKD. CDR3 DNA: TGTGCCGCCCATGGGGGCTCCGGGACTGAAGCTTTCTTT. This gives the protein CAAHGGSGTEAFF.

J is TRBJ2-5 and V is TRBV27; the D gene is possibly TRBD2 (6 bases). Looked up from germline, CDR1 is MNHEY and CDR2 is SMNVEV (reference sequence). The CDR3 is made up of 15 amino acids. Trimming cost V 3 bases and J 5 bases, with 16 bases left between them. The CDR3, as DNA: TGTGCCAGCAGTTTTGGAGGGAGCCTGGGCGAGACCCAGTACTTC. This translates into CASSFGGSLGETQYF.

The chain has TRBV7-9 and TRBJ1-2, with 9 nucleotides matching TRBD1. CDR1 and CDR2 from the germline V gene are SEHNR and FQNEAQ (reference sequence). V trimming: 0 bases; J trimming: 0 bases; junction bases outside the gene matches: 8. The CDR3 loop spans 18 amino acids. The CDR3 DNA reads TGTGCCAGCAGCTTAGCGTTAACAGGGGGCCAAGCTAACTATGGCTACACCTTC. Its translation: CASSLALTGGQANYGYTF.

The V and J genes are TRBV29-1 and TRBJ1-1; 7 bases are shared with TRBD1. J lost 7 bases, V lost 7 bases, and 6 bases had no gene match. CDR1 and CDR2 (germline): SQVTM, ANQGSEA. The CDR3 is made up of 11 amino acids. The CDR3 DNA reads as TGCAGCGCTGGACAGGACTTTGAAGCTTTCTTT. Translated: CSAGQDFEAFF.

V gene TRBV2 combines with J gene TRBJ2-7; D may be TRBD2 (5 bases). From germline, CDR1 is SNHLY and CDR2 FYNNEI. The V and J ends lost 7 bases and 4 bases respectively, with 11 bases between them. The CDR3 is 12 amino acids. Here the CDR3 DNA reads TGTGCCAGCACGGGATCGGGTTACGAGCAGTACTTC. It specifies CASTGSGYEQYF. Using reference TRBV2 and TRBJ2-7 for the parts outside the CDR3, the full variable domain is EPEVTQTPSHQVTQMGQEVILRCVPISNHLYFYWYRQILGQKVEFLVSFYNNEISEKSEIFDDQFSVERPDGSNFTLKIRSTKLEDSAMYFCASTGSGYEQYFGPGTRLTVT.

DNA for the CDR3: TGTGCTAGTGGTTCGCAGGGCTGGAACACCGGGGAGCTGTTTTTT. Protein product: CASGSQGWNTGELFF. The chain joins TRBV12-5 to TRBJ2-2; weak D call: TRBD1 (5 bases). This CDR3 has 15 amino acids. Germline V gives CDR1 LGHNT, CDR2 FRNRAP. V shed 4 bases and J shed 1 base, with 10 bases lying between them. The entire variable domain, with the rest obtained from reference TRBV12-5 and TRBJ2-2, is as follows: DARVTQTPRHKVTEMGQEVTMRCQPILGHNTVFWYRQTMMQGLELLAYFRNRAPLDDSGMPKDRFSAEMPDATLATLKIQPSEPRDSAVYFCASGSQGWNTGELFFGEGSRLTVL.

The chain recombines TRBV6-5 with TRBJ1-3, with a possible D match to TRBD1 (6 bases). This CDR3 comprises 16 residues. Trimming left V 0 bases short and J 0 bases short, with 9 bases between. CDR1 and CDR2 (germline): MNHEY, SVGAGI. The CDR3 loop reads CASSYSRTVSGNTIYF. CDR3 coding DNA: TGTGCCAGCAGTTACTCGAGGACAGTCTCTGGAAACACCATATATTTT.

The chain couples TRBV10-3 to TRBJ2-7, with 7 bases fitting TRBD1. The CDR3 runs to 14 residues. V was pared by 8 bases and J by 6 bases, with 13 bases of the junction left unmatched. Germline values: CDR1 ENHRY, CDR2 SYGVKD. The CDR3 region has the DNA TGTGCCATCGGGGTGGGGACAGACATTCTCGAGCAGTACTTC. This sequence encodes CAIGVGTDILEQYF.

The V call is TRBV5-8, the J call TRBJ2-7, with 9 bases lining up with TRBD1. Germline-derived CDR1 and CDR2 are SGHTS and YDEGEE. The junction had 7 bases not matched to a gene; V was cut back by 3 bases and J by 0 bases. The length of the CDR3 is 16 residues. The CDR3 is CASSYRQGVSSYEQYF. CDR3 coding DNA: TGTGCCAGCAGCTACCGACAGGGGGTAAGCTCCTACGAGCAGTACTTC.

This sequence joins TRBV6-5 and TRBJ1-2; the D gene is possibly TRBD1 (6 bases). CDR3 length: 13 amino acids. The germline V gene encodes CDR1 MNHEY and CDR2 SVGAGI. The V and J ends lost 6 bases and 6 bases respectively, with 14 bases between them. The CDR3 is CASRVQGMDGYTF. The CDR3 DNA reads TGTGCCAGCAGAGTACAGGGTATGGATGGCTACACCTTC.

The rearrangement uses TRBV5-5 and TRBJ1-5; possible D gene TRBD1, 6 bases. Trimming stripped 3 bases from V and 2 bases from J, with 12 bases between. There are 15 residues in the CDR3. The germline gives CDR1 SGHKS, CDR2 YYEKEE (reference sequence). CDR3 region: CASSSGVGGNQPQHF. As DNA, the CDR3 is TGTGCCAGCAGCTCAGGGGTCGGGGGCAATCAGCCCCAGCATTTT.

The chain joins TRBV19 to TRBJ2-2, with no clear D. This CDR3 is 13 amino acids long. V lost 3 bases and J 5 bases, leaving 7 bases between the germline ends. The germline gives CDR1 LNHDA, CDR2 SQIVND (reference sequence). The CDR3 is CASSMLVTGELFF. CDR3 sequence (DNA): TGTGCCAGTAGTATGCTAGTAACCGGGGAGCTGTTTTTT.

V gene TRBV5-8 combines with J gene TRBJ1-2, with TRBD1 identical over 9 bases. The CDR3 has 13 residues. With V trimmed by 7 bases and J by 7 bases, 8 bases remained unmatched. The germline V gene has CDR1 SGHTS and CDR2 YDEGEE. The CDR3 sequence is CASLQGAVGGYTF. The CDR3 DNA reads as TGTGCCAGCCTACAGGGGGCTGTTGGTGGCTACACCTTC.

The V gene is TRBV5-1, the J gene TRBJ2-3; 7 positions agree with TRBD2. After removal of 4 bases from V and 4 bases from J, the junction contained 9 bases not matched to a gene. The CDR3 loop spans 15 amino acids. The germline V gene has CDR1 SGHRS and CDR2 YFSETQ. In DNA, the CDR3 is TGCGCCAGCAGCCCACAGTCCAGCGGGGCAGATACGCAGTATTTT. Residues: CASSPQSSGADTQYF.

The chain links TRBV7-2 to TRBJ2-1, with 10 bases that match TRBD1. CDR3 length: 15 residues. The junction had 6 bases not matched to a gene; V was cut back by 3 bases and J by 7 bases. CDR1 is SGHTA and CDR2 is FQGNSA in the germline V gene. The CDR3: CASSFPGQGTNEQFF. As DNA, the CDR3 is TGTGCCAGCAGCTTTCCGGGACAGGGGACGAATGAGCAGTTCTTC. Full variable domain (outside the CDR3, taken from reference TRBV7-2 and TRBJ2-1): GAGVSQSPSNKVTEKGKDVELRCDPISGHTALYWYRQSLGQGLEFLIYFQGNSAPDKSGLPSDRFSAERTGGSVSTLTIQRTQQEDSAVYLCASSFPGQGTNEQFFGPGTRLTVL.

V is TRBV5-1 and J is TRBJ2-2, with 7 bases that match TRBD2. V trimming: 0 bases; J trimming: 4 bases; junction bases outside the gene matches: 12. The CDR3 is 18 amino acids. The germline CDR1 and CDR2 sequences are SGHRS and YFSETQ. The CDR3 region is CASSLGPYGRAGTGELFF. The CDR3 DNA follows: TGCGCCAGCAGCTTGGGTCCCTATGGGAGGGCCGGCACCGGGGAGCTGTTTTTT.

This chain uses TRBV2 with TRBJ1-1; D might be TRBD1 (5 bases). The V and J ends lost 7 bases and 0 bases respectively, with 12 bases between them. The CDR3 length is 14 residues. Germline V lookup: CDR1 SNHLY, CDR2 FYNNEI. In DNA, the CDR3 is TGTGCCAGCACTAGACAGTCCATGAACACTGAAGCTTTCTTT. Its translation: CASTRQSMNTEAFF.

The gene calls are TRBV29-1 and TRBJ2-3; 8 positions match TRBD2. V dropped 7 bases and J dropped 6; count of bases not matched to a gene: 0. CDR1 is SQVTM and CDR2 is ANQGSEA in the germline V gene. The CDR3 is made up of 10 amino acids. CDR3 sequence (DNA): TGCAGCGGCGGGGGGGATACGCAGTATTTT. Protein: CSGGGDTQYF.